These T cell receptor beta chains were read from a single sample in a study of graft-versus-host responses after intestinal transplantation. The repertoire was sequenced with immunoSEQ multiplex PCR; TCRdb's copy has only in-frame clones and lacks some. The sample holds tens of thousands of clones; around 96% are singletons and the top ten take around 0.57%. Their antigens remain unidentified. The sequences come from unstimulated CD8+ T cells sorted from spleen or lymph node cells, collected before intestinal transplant. These receptors were obtained from a human donor who received an intestinal transplant. The CDR3 runs from the conserved cysteine through the conserved F or W. The D gene is left open where the match is weak. Not every row has a clone size; where given, it reads once, few, many or a size class.

clone_size j_call v_call d_call cdr3_aa cdr3_nt
once TRBJ2-7 TRBV29-1 TRBD1 CSVLGDRAYEQYF TGCAGCGTTTTGGGGGACAGGGCTTACGAGCAGTACTTC
. TRBJ1-1 TRBV5-1 . CASSLATENTEAFF TGCGCCAGCAGCTTGGCAACCGAGAACACTGAAGCTTTCTTT
. TRBJ2-7 TRBV5-6 TRBD1 CASRGQGYEQYF TGTGCCAGCAGGGGACAGGGCTACGAGCAGTACTTC
. TRBJ2-3 TRBV15 . CATPGWRPVCTDTQYF TGTGCCACCCCCGGGTGGAGACCAGTCTGCACAGATACGCAGTATTTT
. TRBJ2-7 TRBV5-6 TRBD2 CASSLALREGRYEQYF TGTGCCAGCAGCTTGGCGTTACGGGAGGGCCGCTACGAGCAGTACTTC
. TRBJ1-4 TRBV30 . CAWSRDINEKLFF TGTGCCTGGAGTCGGGACATTAATGAAAAACTGTTTTTT
. TRBJ1-1 TRBV19 . CASSISVNTEAFF TGTGCCAGTAGTATCTCCGTCAACACTGAAGCTTTCTTT
. TRBJ2-1 TRBV19 TRBD1 CASSVLGGLLRGQFF TGTGCCAGTAGTGTATTAGGGGGCCTCCTCCGGGGGCAGTTCTTC
. TRBJ2-2 TRBV11-1 . CASSLGAGELFF TGTGCCAGCAGTTTGGGGGCCGGGGAGCTGTTTTTT
. TRBJ1-5 TRBV6-5 TRBD1 CASSLGQGIGQPQHF TGTGCCAGCAGTCTCGGACAGGGGATAGGTCAGCCCCAGCATTTT